This T cell receptor (beta chain) was captured in a study of blood T cells in healthy people across ages (dated by TCRdb to 2014 to 2015). Context from the whole study: In model experiments, template switching captured about one uniquely barcoded TCR beta cDNA molecule for every two T cells. Age-related changes in TCR beta repertoire diversity were measured in the study by deep sequencing normalized with unique cDNA molecular identifiers. Four age groups were formed from the donors: young (average 16 years), middle-aged (around 40), aged (about 62) and long-lived (approximately 80). Donors of different ages were randomly distributed across sequencing lanes to avoid experimental bias. Two additional independent replicas of 1 million unique cDNA reads from the same blood draw were analyzed for two donors (one aged 18 to 30 and one aged 80 or older).

The library was produced with 5' RACE. Sequenced using an Illumina HiSeq 2500. A second PCR of roughly 6 to 11 cycles was run with a J-beta primer mix and a sample-barcoded 5' primer. A unique molecular identifier was introduced onto each TCR beta cDNA molecule by a template-switch 5' adaptor carrying 12 random nucleotides. Each sample yielded at least 2.5 million CDR3-containing paired-end reads. First-strand cDNA synthesis was performed from all RNA using the Mint cDNA synthesis kit, with priming by a TRBC-specific oligonucleotide. After uracil-DNA glycosylase treatment, a first 18-cycle PCR used universal primers M1SS and BC2_uni_R on all cDNA. As for the authors' bioinformatics: Normalization of each sample was performed by random selection of 1 million high-quality reads, each carrying a distinct molecular identifier. Reads with shared molecular identifiers were discarded instead of being binned into consensus sequences. MiTCR, with a Q25 quality threshold and the strictest error-elimination algorithm, was used for CDR3 identification, clonotype clustering and error correction. A nonparametric unseen species model with Euler transformation was used to estimate lower-bound total TCR beta diversity. TCRdb passed the public sequencing reads through fastp at Q25 and MiXCR, retaining productive beta sequences. For every CDR3 protein sequence, its rows merge into one entry that carries the most common genes and DNA. The V and J calls come from TCRdb's annotation, not from the publication. The sample includes more than 1.4 million distinct CDR3 sequences, with approximately 42% observed a single time. 7% to 9% of the sample comes from the top ten.

Donors were a few dozen systemically healthy Caucasian individuals from Russia aged roughly 6 to 95 years. Approximately 9.3 milliliters of peripheral blood were drawn from each donor into EDTA-treated Vacutainer tubes. Ficoll-Paque density-gradient centrifugation was used to isolate PBMCs, with at least 6 million obtained per sample. Total RNA, at least 6 micrograms per sample, was extracted from PBMCs with Trizol reagent. Naive CD45RAhigh/CD27high T cell percentages were measured by flow cytometry on a PBMC aliquot from every donor. In regard to this clonotype: Its binding antigen is unknown. Base qualities are missing; no much larger clone stands one base away.

V drops 6 bases and J drops 0 bases, leaving 10 bases in between. CDR1 and CDR2 are read off the germline V gene (reference sequence) as LNHDA and SQIVND. The CDR3 measures 14 amino acids from cysteine to phenylalanine. Only CDR3 DNA remains: 42 bases, in frame from the first base. Broader findings and caveats from the paper: A strong correlation was found between observed TCR beta diversity and the percentage of naive T cells measured by flow cytometry. Because profiling used bulk unsorted PBMCs, naive and antigen-experienced compartments could not be compared conclusively. As age increased, observed TCR beta diversity per million T cells dropped in a roughly linear way, and a significant reduction was already evident by age around 41. Because donor CMV infection status was unknown, age-related changes in expanded clonotypes were potentially confounded. Total diversity estimates from one million sequenced T cells were considered lower bounds and underestimates. Compared with the aged group, the long-lived group had more naive CD4+ T cells, fewer expanded clones and increased TCR diversity, a pattern suggesting age selection.

Sequenced input: blood. The clonotype originates from a woman aged 18-29 years in good health. The chain is made from TRBV19 and TRBJ2-3; the D gene cannot be named for sure. The bases are TGTGCCAGTAGGACACCGTCTAGCACAGATACGCAGTATTTT. Protein translation: CASRTPSSTDTQYF.